This TCR beta chain was recorded in a study of OX40 agonist ivuxolimab in advanced cancers. Study-level background: Partial response was recorded in three patients: one hepatocellular carcinoma and two cutaneous melanoma cases. Study observations and caveats: At 0.1 to 3.0 mg/kg and by week 6, clonal expansion occurred in CD4+ and CD8+ blood T cells.

With respect to this clone: Its antigen is not known.

Method: immunoSEQ multiplex PCR; TCRdb's copy keeps in-frame clones and lacks some. The data contain roughly 100,000 clones, approximately 90% of them singletons. This CDR3 is 13 amino acids long. The V gene lost 4 bases and the J gene lost 4 bases, with 12 bases spanning the gap. Looked up from germline, CDR1 is SGHNT and CDR2 is YYREEE (reference sequence). The clonotype originates from an adult with an advanced solid tumor such as melanoma, head and neck, liver or kidney cancer. Here the sequenced sample was CD4+ or CD8+ T cells sorted from blood, taken in a trial of the OX40 agonist ivuxolimab. V is TRBV5-4 and J is TRBJ2-7; no clear D gene. The CDR3 DNA is TGTGCCAGCAGCCTGGTCGACCGTTACGAGCAGTACTTC. Its protein product is CASSLVDRYEQYF.